The clone carrying this T cell receptor beta chain has only a few counts. Antigen unknown. This record comes from a study of identical twins. Findings and caveats of the study: The models gave estimates that fell short of the out-of-frame TCR alpha sharing seen in monozygotic twins. Possibly, invariant MAIT and iNKT cells partly confounded zero-insertion analyses. Conclusions relied on cross-sectional statistical analysis, not following the same donors.

TCRdb fed the 5' RACE reads into MiXCR, producing one record per CDR3 protein. The sample holds roughly 720,000 distinct CDR3 sequences; 18% are singletons and the top ten take over 10%. This sample was shared with a second study, whose subject was T cells expressing NK-cell markers.

This TCR was sampled from a woman between 18 and 29 years old in good health. The sequenced sample consisted of PBMCs.

CDR3 nucleotide sequence: TGTGCCAGCAGCCCCCCCGGACTAGGAGACGAGCAGTACTTC. This encodes CASSPPGLGDEQYF. The chain links TRBV9 to TRBJ2-7; TRBD2 matches 7 bases. Germline loops: CDR1 SGDLS, CDR2 YYNGEE. The CDR3 covers 14 residues. V was clipped by 4 bases and J by 5 bases; unmatched bases: 9.